The clone carrying this T cell receptor (beta chain) was observed a few times. A library of TCRbeta sequences, prepared with unique molecular identifiers, was generated. One entry per CDR3 protein, called by TCRdb with MiXCR from the PCR reads. Altogether about 210,000 distinct CDR3 sequences are present, roughly 18% being singletons, with the ten largest covering around 45%. Trimming shortened V by 6 bases and J by 0 bases, and 6 bases separated the two germline ends. Germline CDR1 is ENHRY and CDR2 is SYGVKD. CDR3 length: 13 amino acids. This entry belongs to a study of T-cell reconstitution after alpha-beta-depleted transplantation in children.

The rearrangement joins TRBV10-3 to TRBJ2-4, with D hard to call. The sequenced sample was PBMCs, mostly from graft donor cells, obtained 360 days after TCRalphabeta/CD19-depleted stem cell transplant. The sequence was obtained from a male patient aged 2-9 years who had a stem cell transplant for acute lymphoblastic leukemia, so the T cells may come from the graft donor. CDR3 residues: CAISALAKNIQYF. In nucleotides, the CDR3 is TGTGCCATCAGCGCATTAGCCAAAAACATTCAGTACTTC.